The 19 T cell receptor beta chains below were found in one sample sequenced in a study of post-analysis software for immune sequencing data (dated by TCRdb to between 2014 and 2017). Library preparation used PCR. The sequencing machine was an Illumina HiSeq 2500. To reduce PCR and sequencing biases, unique molecular identifiers were incorporated into the TCR beta cDNA libraries. TCRdb reprocessing: public reads trimmed at Q25 with fastp, clones called with MiXCR, in-frame beta chains kept. Records with the same CDR3 protein are collapsed into one entry carrying the most frequent genes and DNA. The sample includes roughly 800,000 distinct CDR3 sequences, with roughly 46% observed a single time. The ten largest clones take up 4% to 5% of the sample. The antigens these receptors bind are not known. Study-level results and caveats: Patients showed significantly higher frequencies than controls for several TRBV segments, among them TRBV5-6, TRBV5-1 and TRBV20-1.

Specimen: blood. The receptors shown here come from a girl aged 10-17 years with multiple sclerosis.

J is TRBJ2-3 and V is TRBV7-9; D is uncertain. Germline CDR1 reads SEHNR; CDR2 reads FQNEAQ (reference sequence). V was trimmed by 8 bases and J by 0 bases, leaving 15 bases between them. The CDR3 runs to 15 residues. CDR3 in DNA: TGTGCCAGCGGTGGGAATAGTGGGAGCACAGATACGCAGTATTTT. Protein product: CASGGNSGSTDTQYF.

The chain combines TRBV5-6 with TRBJ2-3; weak D call: TRBD2 (6 bases). Germline V gene data show CDR1 as SGHDT and CDR2 as YYEEEE. The CDR3 runs to 13 residues. The germline V and J ends were trimmed by 4 bases and 4 bases, with 10 bases remaining between them. In DNA, the CDR3 is TGTGCCAGCAGCGGAGGGCGAGCAGATACGCAGTATTTT. It is translated as CASSGGRADTQYF.

The chain joins TRBV5-1 to TRBJ2-1; 7 bases agree with TRBD2. The CDR3 length is 16 residues. J was trimmed by 0 bases and V by 2 bases; bases with no gene match: 5. The germline CDR1 and CDR2 sequences are SGHRS and YFSETQ. The DNA of the CDR3 is TGCGCCAGCAGCTTAAGACTAGCCCCCTCCTACAATGAGCAGTTCTTC. This codes for CASSLRLAPSYNEQFF.

The rearrangement links TRBV5-5 to TRBJ1-5; TRBD1 matches at 8 bases. CDR1 is SGHKS and CDR2 is YYEKEE in the germline V gene (reference sequence). The CDR3 covers 15 residues. V gave up 2 bases and J gave up 6 bases; unmatched junction bases: 7. DNA for the CDR3: TGTGCCAGCAGCTTAGCAGGGGGCGGGGGTCAGCCCCAGCATTTT. Its translation is CASSLAGGGGQPQHF.

The chain has TRBV7-2 and TRBJ2-3; perhaps TRBD2 as D (6 bases). The V end was cut by 5 bases, the J end by 0 bases, with 9 bases between. The V gene's germline CDR1 is SGHTA and CDR2 FQGNSA. CDR3 size: 14 residues. CDR3 region: CASSGRTSTDTQYF. The CDR3 DNA sequence: TGTGCCAGCAGCGGGAGGACTAGCACAGATACGCAGTATTTT.

This rearrangement joins TRBV12-3 or TRBV12-4 to TRBJ2-1, with 10 bases identical to TRBD2. The CDR3 is made up of 16 amino acids. Germline trimming cut 6 bases from V and 4 bases from J; bases unmatched to any gene: 9. The CDR3 DNA reads TGTGCCAGCAGACCCCCGGGACTAGCGACGTACAATGAGCAGTTCTTC. It is translated as CASRPPGLATYNEQFF.

CDR3 in amino acids: CASSRGEGYTF. The CDR3, as DNA: TGTGCCAGCAGCCGGGGGGAAGGCTACACCTTC. The chain recombines TRBV5-6 with TRBJ1-2; tentatively, D is TRBD1 (5 bases). The CDR3 runs to 11 residues. Germline assignment: CDR1 SGHDT and CDR2 YYEEEE. Trimming took 4 bases from V and 8 from J, leaving 9 bases between them.

This clonotype showed up just a few times. The V and J genes are TRBV20-1 and TRBJ2-1, with D possibly matching TRBD2 (7 bases). This CDR3 spans 14 amino acids. V was trimmed by 3 bases and J by 2 bases, leaving 11 bases between them. The germline gives CDR1 DFQATT, CDR2 SNEGSKA (reference sequence). CDR3 DNA sequence: TGCAGTGCTAGGCGGGGGCCAACCTACAATGAGCAGTTCTTC. Translating gives CSARRGPTYNEQFF.

V gene TRBV29-1 combines with J gene TRBJ2-1; D is unclear. The V and J ends lost 2 bases and 0 bases respectively, with 11 bases between them. Germline CDR1 and CDR2: SQVTM and ANQGSEA. The CDR3 is 15 amino acids. This CDR3 is CSVERVVSSYNEQFF. The CDR3 DNA sequence: TGCAGCGTTGAAAGAGTCGTCAGCTCCTACAATGAGCAGTTCTTC.

This clonotype has a single count. This chain connects TRBV12-3 or TRBV12-4 to TRBJ2-1, with 7 bases matching TRBD2. J lost 13 bases, V lost 6 bases, and 6 bases had no gene match. The CDR3 loop spans 11 amino acids. The CDR3 DNA reads as TGTGCCAGCAGCCCCGGGACTAATCAGTTCTTC. It is translated as CASSPGTNQFF.

This clonotype came up a few times. This chain connects TRBV20-1 to TRBJ2-6, with TRBD2 identical over 7 bases. This CDR3 contains 14 residues. The ends lost 6 bases at V and 0 bases at J; junction bases unmatched: 2. CDR1 is DFQATT and CDR2 is SNEGSKA in the germline V gene (reference sequence). CDR3: CSATGGSGANVLTF. CDR3 bases: TGCAGTGCCACGGGGGGCTCTGGGGCCAACGTCCTGACTTTC.

The table lists this clonotype with a few counts. J is TRBJ2-4 and V is TRBV5-1; 7 nucleotides align to TRBD1. The ends lost 3 bases at V and 1 base at J; junction bases unmatched: 10. Germline values: CDR1 SGHRS, CDR2 YFSETQ. The CDR3 runs to 17 residues. CDR3 sequence: CASSSRQGPLAKNIQYF. The CDR3 DNA reads TGCGCCAGCAGCTCCCGACAGGGTCCTTTGGCCAAAAACATTCAGTACTTC.

The CDR3 sequence: CSAKTLPGVNNTEAFF. CDR3 DNA sequence: TGCAGCGCCAAGACACTCCCGGGGGTGAATAACACTGAAGCTTTCTTT. J is TRBJ1-1 and V is TRBV29-1, with a tentative D call TRBD1 (5 bases). V gave up 7 bases and J gave up 2 bases, with 23 bases separating them. Per the germline V gene, CDR1 is SQVTM and CDR2 is ANQGSEA. CDR3 size: 16 residues.

This chain links TRBV29-1 with TRBJ1-5; D possibly corresponds to TRBD1 (6 bases). The CDR3 sequence is 13 residues long. Germline CDR1 SQVTM, CDR2 ANQGSEA. V lost 7 bases to trimming and J lost 3 bases, with 13 bases between them. CDR3: CSAVQGTNQPQHF. The CDR3 coding sequence is TGCAGCGCCGTACAGGGCACCAATCAGCCCCAGCATTTT.

The rearrangement joins TRBV4-1 to TRBJ1-1; TRBD1 matches at 7 bases. CDR1 and CDR2 (germline): MGHRA, YSYEKL. The CDR3 covers 16 residues. Trimming cost V 0 bases and J 1 base; bases outside gene matches: 5. The CDR3 loop is CASSQDPGQANTEAFF. The CDR3 region has the DNA TGCGCCAGCAGCCAAGATCCAGGACAGGCGAACACTGAAGCTTTCTTT.

The genes are TRBV7-8 and TRBJ2-7, with 8 bases that match TRBD2. This CDR3 spans 16 amino acids. CDR1 SGHVS and CDR2 FQNEAQ come from the germline V gene. Trimming removed 5 bases from V and 1 base from J; junction bases left unmatched: 10. This CDR3 is CASSPGGGGESYEQYF. The CDR3 DNA reads as TGTGCCAGCAGCCCCGGGGGGGGTGGAGAATCCTACGAGCAGTACTTC.

The V and J genes are TRBV4-2 and TRBJ1-2; D gene ambiguous. V lost 2 bases and J lost 6, with 13 bases in between. Germline CDR1 is LGHNA and CDR2 is YNFKEQ. CDR3 length: 14 amino acids. Written as DNA, the CDR3 is TGTGCCAGCAGCCAACCAGGACCCGGGGATGGCTACACCTTC. It translates to CASSQPGPGDGYTF.

V and J are TRBV7-2 and TRBJ2-1; weak D call: TRBD1 (7 bases). CDR1 is SGHTA and CDR2 is FQGNSA in the germline V gene. Between the trimmed V and J ends, which lost 5 bases and 10 bases, there was a span of 15 bases. The CDR3 is made up of 13 amino acids. The CDR3 is CASSLGQGGEQFF. In nucleotides, the CDR3 is TGTGCCAGCAGCCTCGGCCAGGGGGGCGAGCAGTTCTTC.

The chain joins TRBV7-9 to TRBJ2-3, with a weak D call TRBD1 (6 bases). The CDR3 totals 14 residues. From germline, CDR1 is SEHNR and CDR2 FQNEAQ (reference sequence). The V end was cut by 3 bases, the J end by 7 bases, with 14 bases between. CDR3 coding DNA: TGTGCCAGCAGCTTGGGGACACAGACATATACGCAGTATTTT. Translated, it gives CASSLGTQTYTQYF. The full variable domain, rest sourced from reference TRBV7-9 and TRBJ2-3, is DTGVSQNPRHKITKRGQNVTFRCDPISEHNRLYWYRQTLGQGPEFLTYFQNEAQLEKSRLLSDRFSAERPKGSFSTLEIQRTEQGDSAMYLCASSLGTQTYTQYFGPGTRLTVL.